This is a list of T cell receptor beta chains from one sample in a study of blood T cells in healthy people across ages. TCRdb reprocessed the 5' RACE reads via MiXCR and lists one record per CDR3 protein. In the table there are 700,000 or so distinct CDR3 sequences, 35% to 50% of which are singletons. Input material: blood. The source of these receptors is a man at least 80 years old in good health. Each CDR3 is given with its conserved first and last residue. Each record gives: D gene, clone size, J gene, V gene, CDR3 DNA, CDR3 protein. The D gene is left open where the match is weak. A clone size is listed for some rows: how often the clone was seen (once, few, many), or a class if it is expanded.

D: NA; size: NA; J: TRBJ2-7; V: TRBV18; DNA: TGTGCCAGCTCACCATTGAGGGGCGAGACCTACGAGCAGTACTTC; CDR3: CASSPLRGETYEQYF
D: TRBD1; size: many; J: TRBJ2-2; V: TRBV12-3/TRBV12-4; DNA: TGTGCCAGCTGTCCCGGGACAGCGAACACCGGGGAGCTGTTTTTT; CDR3: CASCPGTANTGELFF
D: TRBD1; size: NA; J: TRBJ2-7; V: TRBV18; DNA: TGTGCCAGCTCAGACAGGGGGGAGTCCGAGCAGTACTTC; CDR3: CASSDRGESEQYF
D: NA; size: NA; J: TRBJ2-5; V: TRBV5-1; DNA: TGCGCCAGCAGCTTGCAACAGATCGGCGAGACCCAGTACTTC; CDR3: CASSLQQIGETQYF
D: NA; size: few; J: TRBJ2-7; V: TRBV20-1; DNA: TGCAGTGCTAGATCAGGTGGCTTCTCCTACGAGCAGTACTTC; CDR3: CSARSGGFSYEQYF
D: TRBD1; size: many; J: TRBJ2-7; V: TRBV5-1; DNA: TGCGCCAGCAGCTTGGTACGGCGGACAGGGGAAGAGCAGTACTTC; CDR3: CASSLVRRTGEEQYF
D: TRBD1; size: NA; J: TRBJ1-2; V: TRBV5-1; DNA: TGCGCCAGCAGCTTGGTAGGGGGACAGAGCTATGGCTACACCTTC; CDR3: CASSLVGGQSYGYTF
D: NA; size: many; J: TRBJ1-2; V: TRBV9; DNA: TGTGCCAGCAGCGGGGATGGCTACACCTTC; CDR3: CASSGDGYTF
D: TRBD1; size: many; J: TRBJ2-4; V: TRBV4-1; DNA: TGCGCCAGCAGCCGACAGGGAACTTTAGCCAAAAACATTCAGTACTTC; CDR3: CASSRQGTLAKNIQYF
D: NA; size: NA; J: TRBJ1-5; V: TRBV25-1; DNA: TGTGCCAGCAGTGAAACCACCGACGTACCCAATCAGCCCCAGCATTTT; CDR3: CASSETTDVPNQPQHF
D: NA; size: NA; J: TRBJ2-3; V: TRBV28; DNA: TGTGCCAGCAGTTTACTCAACCGGGACCGACTCACAGATACGCAGTATTTT; CDR3: CASSLLNRDRLTDTQYF
D: TRBD2; size: NA; J: TRBJ2-5; V: TRBV20-1; DNA: TGCAGTGCTAGATCGGGGACTAGCCCGGTCGGTGAGCAGTACTTC; CDR3: CSARSGTSPVGEQYF
D: NA; size: few; J: TRBJ2-7; V: TRBV5-1; DNA: TGCGCCAGCAGCTTGGGTAGCCGGACTTCTAATCTCGAGCAGTACTTC; CDR3: CASSLGSRTSNLEQYF
D: TRBD2; size: NA; J: TRBJ2-1; V: TRBV6-5; DNA: TGTGCCAGCAGTTACTCGGGAGGGGACAATGAGCAGTTCTTC; CDR3: CASSYSGGDNEQFF
D: TRBD2; size: NA; J: TRBJ2-5; V: TRBV7-2; DNA: TGTGCCAGCAGCCGAGGACTAGTGGGGGGGGAGACCCAGTACTTC; CDR3: CASSRGLVGGETQYF
D: TRBD1; size: few; J: TRBJ2-7; V: TRBV4-3; DNA: TGCGCCAGCAGCCAAAGTGGGACAGGGAGAAACGAGCAGTACTTC; CDR3: CASSQSGTGRNEQYF
D: NA; size: many; J: TRBJ1-1; V: TRBV29-1; DNA: TGCAGCGTTGTCTTTAGTGTTAGAAGGGTTGAAGCTTTCTTT; CDR3: CSVVFSVRRVEAFF
D: NA; size: NA; J: TRBJ2-1; V: TRBV24-1; DNA: TGTGCCACCAGTGATTGGGACGGACCGCAAAGTGAGCAGTTCTTC; CDR3: CATSDWDGPQSEQFF
D: NA; size: NA; J: TRBJ2-6; V: TRBV10-3; DNA: TGTGCCATCAGTGGGTCAGGGGCTGGGGCCAACGTCCTGACTTTC; CDR3: CAISGSGAGANVLTF
D: TRBD2; size: NA; J: TRBJ2-7; V: TRBV24-1; DNA: TGTGCCACCAGTGATTTCGTGAGCGGGAGGGCCTACGAGCAGTACTTC; CDR3: CATSDFVSGRAYEQYF
D: TRBD1; size: NA; J: TRBJ2-3; V: TRBV14; DNA: TGTGACAGCAGCCAACGGACAGGGGGCATAGATACGCAGTATTTT; CDR3: CDSSQRTGGIDTQYF
D: NA; size: many; J: TRBJ2-1; V: TRBV6-2/TRBV6-3; DNA: TGTGCCAGCAACTACTACAATGAGCAGTTCTTC; CDR3: CASNYYNEQFF
D: NA; size: few; J: TRBJ1-1; V: TRBV12-3/TRBV12-4; DNA: TGTGCCAGCAGTTCTCCTCGGGACAAGGCCACTAGGTGGGCTTTCTTT; CDR3: CASSSPRDKATRWAFF
D: TRBD2; size: few; J: TRBJ2-7; V: TRBV7-3; DNA: TGTGCCAGCAGCTTAGGTGTAGCGGGAGTCTACGAGCAGTACTTC; CDR3: CASSLGVAGVYEQYF
D: NA; size: NA; J: TRBJ2-3; V: TRBV6-2/TRBV6-3; DNA: TGTGCCAGCAGTTACTCGAAGTCCGGTAGCACAGATACGCAGTATTTT; CDR3: CASSYSKSGSTDTQYF
D: NA; size: NA; J: TRBJ1-2; V: TRBV10-3; DNA: TGTGCCATCAGTGAGTGGGGGCGAGGCGGCTACACCTTC; CDR3: CAISEWGRGGYTF
D: TRBD1; size: NA; J: TRBJ2-5; V: TRBV7-3; DNA: TGTGCCAGCAGCTTAGGAGGACAGGGGGGACAACAGACCCAGTACTTC; CDR3: CASSLGGQGGQQTQYF
D: NA; size: many; J: TRBJ1-1; V: TRBV18; DNA: TGTGCCAGCTCACCAGGGGCAGGGAACACTGAAGCTTTCTTT; CDR3: CASSPGAGNTEAFF
D: TRBD1; size: NA; J: TRBJ2-7; V: TRBV30; DNA: TGTGCCTGGAGCGCCTTTGACAGGGCCAAGGGTTACGAGCAGTACTTC; CDR3: CAWSAFDRAKGYEQYF
D: TRBD2; size: few; J: TRBJ2-1; V: TRBV28; DNA: TGTGCCAGTAGCGGGAGGGCCACCTACAATGAGCAGTTCTTC; CDR3: CASSGRATYNEQFF
D: TRBD2; size: NA; J: TRBJ2-5; V: TRBV15; DNA: TGTGCCACCAGCAAAGGACTAGCGGGGCAAGAGACCCAGTACTTC; CDR3: CATSKGLAGQETQYF
D: TRBD2; size: NA; J: TRBJ2-5; V: TRBV9; DNA: TGTGCCAGTAGCGTAGCGACTAGCGGGACTTGGTGGGAGACCCAGTACTTC; CDR3: CASSVATSGTWWETQYF
D: TRBD1; size: NA; J: TRBJ2-2; V: TRBV27; DNA: TGTGCCAGCAGTTTCGGAACAGGGGGAACCGGGGAGCTGTTTTTT; CDR3: CASSFGTGGTGELFF
D: NA; size: NA; J: TRBJ2-1; V: TRBV4-3; DNA: TGCGCCAGCAGCCAAGACCGTTGCAATGAGCAGTTCTTC; CDR3: CASSQDRCNEQFF
D: TRBD2; size: NA; J: TRBJ2-3; V: TRBV9; DNA: TGTGCCAGCAGCGTAGAGGGACTAGCGGGTAGGGATACGCAGTATTTT; CDR3: CASSVEGLAGRDTQYF
D: TRBD2; size: NA; J: TRBJ2-7; V: TRBV15; DNA: TGTGCCACCAGCCAAACACGCGCTAGCGGGAGGGTGGATGAGCAGTACTTC; CDR3: CATSQTRASGRVDEQYF
D: NA; size: few; J: TRBJ2-1; V: TRBV5-1; DNA: TGCGCCAGCAGCCCCCGGGCAGGGGAGGTTGAGAATGAGCAGTTCTTC; CDR3: CASSPRAGEVENEQFF
D: TRBD2; size: NA; J: TRBJ2-7; V: TRBV6-5; DNA: TGTGCCAGCAGTTCCCCGGGACTAGCGGGAGTAGACGAGCAGTACTTC; CDR3: CASSSPGLAGVDEQYF
D: NA; size: NA; J: TRBJ2-1; V: TRBV12-3/TRBV12-4; DNA: TGTGCCAGCAGTCCGCCTCCGGGTAGGAGCAATGAGCAGTTCTTC; CDR3: CASSPPPGRSNEQFF
D: NA; size: few; J: TRBJ2-1; V: TRBV20-1; DNA: TGCAGTGCTAGGGACCGACTAGTCGGGAATGAGCAGTTCTTC; CDR3: CSARDRLVGNEQFF
D: TRBD2; size: many; J: TRBJ2-5; V: TRBV5-1; DNA: TGCGCCAGCAGCTTGGGGGGACTAGCGGACCTTCAAGGAGGGACCCAGTACTTC; CDR3: CASSLGGLADLQGGTQYF
D: NA; size: NA; J: TRBJ1-6; V: TRBV6-6; DNA: TGTGCCAGCCAAACAGGGAGGTCCTATAATTCACCCCTCCACTTT; CDR3: CASQTGRSYNSPLHF
D: NA; size: few; J: TRBJ2-7; V: TRBV11-2; DNA: TGTGCCAGCAGGGAAGGCGACGAGCAGTACTTC; CDR3: CASREGDEQYF
D: TRBD2; size: NA; J: TRBJ2-7; V: TRBV4-2; DNA: TGTGCCAGCAGCCAAGATATGAGCGGGAGCTACGAGCAGTACTTC; CDR3: CASSQDMSGSYEQYF
D: NA; size: NA; J: TRBJ2-1; V: TRBV14; DNA: TGTGCCAGCAGCCGACGAGTACACCACGAGCAGTTCTTC; CDR3: CASSRRVHHEQFF
D: TRBD1; size: NA; J: TRBJ2-6; V: TRBV6-5; DNA: TGTGCCAGCAGTTCCCTAGGACAGGGGGCTGCCGGGGCCAACGTCCTGACTTTC; CDR3: CASSSLGQGAAGANVLTF
D: TRBD1; size: NA; J: TRBJ2-7; V: TRBV5-1; DNA: TGCGCCAGCAGCTTGGTACAGGGGAGCAACGAGCAGTACTTC; CDR3: CASSLVQGSNEQYF